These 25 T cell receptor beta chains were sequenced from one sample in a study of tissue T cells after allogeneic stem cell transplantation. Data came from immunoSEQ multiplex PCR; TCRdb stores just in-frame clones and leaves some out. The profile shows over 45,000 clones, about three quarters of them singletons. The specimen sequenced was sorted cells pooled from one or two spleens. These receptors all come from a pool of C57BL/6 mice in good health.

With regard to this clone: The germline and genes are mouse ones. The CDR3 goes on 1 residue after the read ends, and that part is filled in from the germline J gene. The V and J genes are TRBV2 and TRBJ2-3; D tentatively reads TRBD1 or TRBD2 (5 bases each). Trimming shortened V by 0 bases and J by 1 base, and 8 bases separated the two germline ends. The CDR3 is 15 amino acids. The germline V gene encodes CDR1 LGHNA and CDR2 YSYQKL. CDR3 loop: CASSQEGLGAETLYF. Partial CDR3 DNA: TGTGCCAGCAGCCAAGAGGGGCTGGGTGCAGAAACGCTGTAT.

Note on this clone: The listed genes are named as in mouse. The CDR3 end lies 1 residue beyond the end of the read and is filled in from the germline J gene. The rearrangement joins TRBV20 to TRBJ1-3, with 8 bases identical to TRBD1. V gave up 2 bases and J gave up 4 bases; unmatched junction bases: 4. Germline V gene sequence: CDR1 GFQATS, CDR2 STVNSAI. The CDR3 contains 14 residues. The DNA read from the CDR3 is TGTGGTGCTAGGCCTGGACAGGGAGGAAATACGCTCTAT. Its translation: CGARPGQGGNTLY. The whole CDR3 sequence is CGARPGQGGNTLYF.

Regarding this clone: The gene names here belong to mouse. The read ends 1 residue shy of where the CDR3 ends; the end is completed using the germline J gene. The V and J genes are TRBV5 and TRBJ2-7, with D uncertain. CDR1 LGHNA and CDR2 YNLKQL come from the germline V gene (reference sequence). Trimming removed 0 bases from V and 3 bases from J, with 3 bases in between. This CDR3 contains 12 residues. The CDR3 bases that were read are TGTGCCAGCAGCCAAGAAAACTATGAACAGTAC. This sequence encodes CASSQENYEQY. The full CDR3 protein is CASSQENYEQYF.

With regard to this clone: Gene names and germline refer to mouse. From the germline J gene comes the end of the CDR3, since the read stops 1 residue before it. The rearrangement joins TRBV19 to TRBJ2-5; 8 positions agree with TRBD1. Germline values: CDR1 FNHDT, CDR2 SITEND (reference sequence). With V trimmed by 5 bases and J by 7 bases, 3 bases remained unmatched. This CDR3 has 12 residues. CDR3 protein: CASRDRGNTQYF. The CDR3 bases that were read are TGTGCCAGCAGAGACAGGGGAAACACCCAGTAC.

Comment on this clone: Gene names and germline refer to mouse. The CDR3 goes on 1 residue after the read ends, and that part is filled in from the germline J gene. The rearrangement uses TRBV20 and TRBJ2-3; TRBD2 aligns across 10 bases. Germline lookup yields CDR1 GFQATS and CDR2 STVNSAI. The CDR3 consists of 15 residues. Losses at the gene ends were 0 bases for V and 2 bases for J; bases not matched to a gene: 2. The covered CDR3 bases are TGTGGTGCTAGGGACTGGGGGGGCTTTGCAGAAACGCTGTAT. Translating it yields CGARDWGGFAETLY. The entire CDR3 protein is CGARDWGGFAETLYF.

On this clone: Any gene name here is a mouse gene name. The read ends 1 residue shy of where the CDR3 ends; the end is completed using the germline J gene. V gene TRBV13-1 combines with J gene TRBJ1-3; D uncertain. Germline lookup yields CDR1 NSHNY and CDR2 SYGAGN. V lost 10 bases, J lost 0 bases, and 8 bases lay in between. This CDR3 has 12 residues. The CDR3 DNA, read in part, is TGTGCCGCAGGAGGTTCTGGAAATACGCTCTAT. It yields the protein CAAGGSGNTLY. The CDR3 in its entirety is CAAGGSGNTLYF.

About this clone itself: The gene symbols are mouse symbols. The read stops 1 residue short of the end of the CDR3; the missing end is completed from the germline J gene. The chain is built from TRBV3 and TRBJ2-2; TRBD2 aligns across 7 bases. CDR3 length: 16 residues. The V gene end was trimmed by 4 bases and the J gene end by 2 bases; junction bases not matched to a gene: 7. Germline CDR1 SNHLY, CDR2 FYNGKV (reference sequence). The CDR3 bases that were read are TGTGCCAGCAGCTCGGACCGGGGGGGGAACACCGGGCAGCTCTAC. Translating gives CASSSDRGGNTGQLY. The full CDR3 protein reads CASSSDRGGNTGQLYF.

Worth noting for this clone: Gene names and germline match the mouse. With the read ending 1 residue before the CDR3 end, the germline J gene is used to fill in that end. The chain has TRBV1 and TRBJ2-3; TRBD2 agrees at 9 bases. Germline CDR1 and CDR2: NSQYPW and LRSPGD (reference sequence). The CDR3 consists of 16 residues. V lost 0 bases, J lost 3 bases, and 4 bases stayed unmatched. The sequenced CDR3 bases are TGCACCTGCAGTGCAGATTACTGGGGGGAAGCAGAAACGCTGTAT. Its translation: CTCSADYWGEAETLY. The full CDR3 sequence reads CTCSADYWGEAETLYF. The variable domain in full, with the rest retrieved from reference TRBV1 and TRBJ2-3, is VTLLEQNPRWRLVPRGQAVNLRCILKNSQYPWMSWYQQDLQKQLQWLFTLRSPGDKEVKSLPGADYLATRVTDTELRLQVANMSQGRTLYCTCSADYWGEAETLYFGSGTRLTVL.

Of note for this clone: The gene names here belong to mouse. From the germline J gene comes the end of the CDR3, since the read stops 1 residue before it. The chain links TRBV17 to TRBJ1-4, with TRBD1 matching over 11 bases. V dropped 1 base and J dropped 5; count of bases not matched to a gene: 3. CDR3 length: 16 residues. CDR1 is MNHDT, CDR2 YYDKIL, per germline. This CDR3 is CASSRAGTGGNERLFF. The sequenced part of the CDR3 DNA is TGTGCTAGCAGTAGAGCTGGGACAGGGGGAAACGAAAGATTATTT.

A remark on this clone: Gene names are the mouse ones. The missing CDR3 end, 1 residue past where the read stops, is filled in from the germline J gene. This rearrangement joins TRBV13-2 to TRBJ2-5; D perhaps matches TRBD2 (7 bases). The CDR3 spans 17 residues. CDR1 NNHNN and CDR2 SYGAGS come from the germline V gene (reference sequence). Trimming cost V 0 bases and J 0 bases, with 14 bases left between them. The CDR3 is CASGDEGGLTNQDTQYF. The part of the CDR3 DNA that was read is TGTGCCAGCGGTGATGAGGGGGGGTTAACCAACCAAGACACCCAGTAC.

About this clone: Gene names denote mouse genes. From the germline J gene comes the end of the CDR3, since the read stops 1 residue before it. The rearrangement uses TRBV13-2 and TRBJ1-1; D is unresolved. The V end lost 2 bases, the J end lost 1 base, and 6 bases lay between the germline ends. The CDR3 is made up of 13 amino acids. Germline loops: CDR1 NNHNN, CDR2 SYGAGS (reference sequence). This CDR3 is CASGDPGNTEVFF. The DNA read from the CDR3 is TGTGCCAGCGGTGACCCAGGGAACACAGAAGTCTTC.

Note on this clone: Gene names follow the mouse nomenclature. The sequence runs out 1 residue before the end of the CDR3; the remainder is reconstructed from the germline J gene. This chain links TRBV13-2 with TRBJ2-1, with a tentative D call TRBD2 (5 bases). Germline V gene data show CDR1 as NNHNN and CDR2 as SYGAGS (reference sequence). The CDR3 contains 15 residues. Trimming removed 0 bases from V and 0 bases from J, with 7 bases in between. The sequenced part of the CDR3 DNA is TGTGCCAGCGGTGATGTGGGGAATAACTATGCTGAGCAGTTC. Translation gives CASGDVGNNYAEQF. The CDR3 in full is CASGDVGNNYAEQFF.

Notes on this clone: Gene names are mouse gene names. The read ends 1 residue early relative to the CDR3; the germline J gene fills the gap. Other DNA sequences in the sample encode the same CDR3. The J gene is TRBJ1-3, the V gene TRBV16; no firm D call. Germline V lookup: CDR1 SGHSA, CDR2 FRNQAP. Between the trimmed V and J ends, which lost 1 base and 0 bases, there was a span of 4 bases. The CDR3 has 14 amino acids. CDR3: CASSLGGSGNTLYF. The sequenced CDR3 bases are TGTGCAAGCAGCTTAGGAGGTTCTGGAAATACGCTCTAT.

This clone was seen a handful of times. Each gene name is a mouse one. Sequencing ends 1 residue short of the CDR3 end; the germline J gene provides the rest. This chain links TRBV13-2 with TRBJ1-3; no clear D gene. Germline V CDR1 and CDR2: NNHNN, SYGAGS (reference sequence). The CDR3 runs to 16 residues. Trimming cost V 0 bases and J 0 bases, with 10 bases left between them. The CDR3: CASGDAPAYSGNTLYF. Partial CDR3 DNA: TGTGCCAGCGGTGATGCGCCAGCATATTCTGGAAATACGCTCTAT.

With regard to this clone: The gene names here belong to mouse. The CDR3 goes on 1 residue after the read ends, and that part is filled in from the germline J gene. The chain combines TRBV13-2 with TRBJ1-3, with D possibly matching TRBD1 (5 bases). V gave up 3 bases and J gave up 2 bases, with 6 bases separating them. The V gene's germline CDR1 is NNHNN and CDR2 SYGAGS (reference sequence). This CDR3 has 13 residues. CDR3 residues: CASGARAGNTLYF. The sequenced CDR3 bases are TGTGCCAGCGGTGCCAGGGCTGGAAATACGCTCTAT.

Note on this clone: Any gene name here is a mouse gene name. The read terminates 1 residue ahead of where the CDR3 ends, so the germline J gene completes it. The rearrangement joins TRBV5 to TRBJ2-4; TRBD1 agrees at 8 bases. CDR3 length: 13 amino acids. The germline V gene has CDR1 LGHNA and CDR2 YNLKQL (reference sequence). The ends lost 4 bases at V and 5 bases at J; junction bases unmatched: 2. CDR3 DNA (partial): TGTGCCAGCAGCCCCACAGGGGGAAACACCTTGTAC. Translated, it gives CASSPTGGNTLY. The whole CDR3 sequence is CASSPTGGNTLYF.

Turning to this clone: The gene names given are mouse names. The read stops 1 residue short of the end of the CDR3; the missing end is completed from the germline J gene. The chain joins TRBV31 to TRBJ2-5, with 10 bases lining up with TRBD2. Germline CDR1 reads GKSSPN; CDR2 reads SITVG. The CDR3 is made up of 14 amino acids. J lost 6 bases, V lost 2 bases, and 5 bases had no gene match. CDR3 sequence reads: CAWSGDWGSDTQYF. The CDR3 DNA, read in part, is TGTGCCTGGAGTGGGGACTGGGGATCGGACACCCAGTAC.

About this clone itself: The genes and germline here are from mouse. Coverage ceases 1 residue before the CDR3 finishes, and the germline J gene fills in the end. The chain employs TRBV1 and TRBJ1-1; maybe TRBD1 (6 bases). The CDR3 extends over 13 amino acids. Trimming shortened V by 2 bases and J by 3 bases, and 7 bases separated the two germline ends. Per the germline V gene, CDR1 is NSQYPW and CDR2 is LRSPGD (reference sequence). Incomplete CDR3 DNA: TGCACCTGCAGTGCAAAGGGGGACACAGAAGTCTTC. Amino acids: CTCSAKGDTEVF. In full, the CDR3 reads CTCSAKGDTEVFF.

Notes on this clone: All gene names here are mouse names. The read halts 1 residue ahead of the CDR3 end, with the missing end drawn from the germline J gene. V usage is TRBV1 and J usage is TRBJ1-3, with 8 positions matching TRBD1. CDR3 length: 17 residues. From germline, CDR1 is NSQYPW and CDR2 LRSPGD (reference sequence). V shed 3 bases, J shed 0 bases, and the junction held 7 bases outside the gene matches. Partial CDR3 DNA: TGCACCTGCAGTGCGGCCGGGACAGGTCCTTCTGGAAATACGCTCTAT. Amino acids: CTCSAAGTGPSGNTLY. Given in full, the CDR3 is CTCSAAGTGPSGNTLYF.

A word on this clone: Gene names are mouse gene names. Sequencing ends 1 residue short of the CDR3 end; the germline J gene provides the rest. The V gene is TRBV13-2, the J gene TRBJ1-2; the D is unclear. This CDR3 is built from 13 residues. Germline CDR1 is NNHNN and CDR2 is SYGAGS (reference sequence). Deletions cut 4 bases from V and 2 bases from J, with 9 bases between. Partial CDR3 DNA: TGTGCCAGCGGTCTGCAGACTAACTCCGACTACACC. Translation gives CASGLQTNSDYT. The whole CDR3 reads CASGLQTNSDYTF.

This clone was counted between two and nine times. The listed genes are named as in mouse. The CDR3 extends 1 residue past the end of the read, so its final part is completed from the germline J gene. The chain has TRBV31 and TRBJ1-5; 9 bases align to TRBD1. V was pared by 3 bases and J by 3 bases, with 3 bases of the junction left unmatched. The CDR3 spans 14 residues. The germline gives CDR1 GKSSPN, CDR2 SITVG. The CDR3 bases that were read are TGTGCCTGGAGGGGACAGGGAGGCAACCAGGCTCCGCTT. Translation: CAWRGQGGNQAPL. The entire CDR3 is CAWRGQGGNQAPLF.

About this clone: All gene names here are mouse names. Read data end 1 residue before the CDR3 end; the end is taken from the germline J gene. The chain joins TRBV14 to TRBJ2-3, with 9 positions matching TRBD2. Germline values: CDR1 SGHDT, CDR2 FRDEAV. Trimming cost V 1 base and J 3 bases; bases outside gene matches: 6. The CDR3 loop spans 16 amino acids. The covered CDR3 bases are TGTGCCAGCAGTTTCGTGGGGGGGCGCCGAGCAGAAACGCTGTAT. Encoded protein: CASSFVGGRRAETLY. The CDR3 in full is CASSFVGGRRAETLYF.

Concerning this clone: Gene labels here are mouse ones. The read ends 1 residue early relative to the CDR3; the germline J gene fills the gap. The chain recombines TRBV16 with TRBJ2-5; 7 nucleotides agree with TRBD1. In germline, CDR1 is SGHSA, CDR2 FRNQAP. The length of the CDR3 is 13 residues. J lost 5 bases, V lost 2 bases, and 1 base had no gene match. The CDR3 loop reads CASSLNRGDTQYF. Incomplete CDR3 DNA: TGTGCAAGCAGCTTAAACAGGGGAGACACCCAGTAC.

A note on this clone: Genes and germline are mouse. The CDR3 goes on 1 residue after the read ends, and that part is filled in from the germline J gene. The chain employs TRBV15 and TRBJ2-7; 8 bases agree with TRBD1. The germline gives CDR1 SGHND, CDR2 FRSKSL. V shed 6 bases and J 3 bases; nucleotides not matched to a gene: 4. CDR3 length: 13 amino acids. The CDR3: CASSPGTGYEQYF. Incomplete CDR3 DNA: TGTGCCAGCAGCCCCGGGACAGGCTATGAACAGTAC.

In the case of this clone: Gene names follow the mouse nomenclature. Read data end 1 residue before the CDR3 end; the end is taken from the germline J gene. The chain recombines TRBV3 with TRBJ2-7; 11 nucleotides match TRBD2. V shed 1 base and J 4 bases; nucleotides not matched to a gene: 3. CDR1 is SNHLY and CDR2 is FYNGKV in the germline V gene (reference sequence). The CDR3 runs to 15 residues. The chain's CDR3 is CASSLDWGGGYEQYF. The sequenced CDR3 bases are TGTGCCAGCAGCTTAGACTGGGGGGGCGGGTATGAACAGTAC.